One T cell receptor (beta chain) is described in this entry. The PCR made use of 60 Vbeta and 13 Jbeta primers. The protocol was immunoSEQ multiplex PCR, while the TCRdb copy is restricted to in-frame clones and leaves out a portion. The sample comprises 220,000 or so clones, more than 75% of which are singletons, and less than 3.5% rests with the top ten. This entry is derived from a study of cytomegalovirus exposure and HLA in healthy donors. Germline CDR1 is SGHVS and CDR2 is FQNEAQ. The CDR3 has 16 amino acids. V dropped 3 bases and J dropped 4 bases, with 18 bases sitting between them. The clonotype originates from a woman in her 40s in good health and CMV-seronegative. Sequencing input: PBMCs. V usage is TRBV7-8 and J usage is TRBJ1-1, with D maybe TRBD1 (5 bases). The CDR3 region is CASSFFFSTQGTEAFF. The DNA for the CDR3 is TGTGCCAGCAGCTTTTTCTTCAGCACCCAGGGCACTGAAGCTTTCTTT.